This T cell receptor beta chain was identified in a study of shared clonotypes between healthy human individuals. At the level of the study: Contributing individuals were a couple of females and a few males aged 18 to 49. Study-wide results and caveats: The low donor count limited represented genetic and exposure-history diversity.

V shed 4 bases and J 3 bases; nucleotides not matched to a gene: 9. The germline V gene encodes CDR1 SGHRS and CDR2 YFSETQ. The CDR3 loop spans 16 amino acids. About this clone itself: Its cognate antigen is unknown.

An even split of each subset's genomic DNA across several immunoSEQ plates was performed. Measured with immunoSEQ multiplex PCR; TCRdb has only the in-frame clones, and not every one. Here the sample spans about 1.5 million clones, 95% to 99% being singletons. The chain recombines TRBV5-1 with TRBJ2-5; 10 nucleotides agree with TRBD1. The TCR was taken from a man aged 25-40 years in good health. Source material: naive CD4+ T cells sorted from blood. Stated subset: CD45RA+ positively selected. In DNA form, the CDR3 reads TGCGCCAGCAGCCCATATCCCGGGACAGGGGAAGAGACCCAGTACTTC. Amino acid sequence: CASSPYPGTGEETQYF.